This TCR beta chain was captured by sequencing in a study of blood T cell repertoires in COVID-19. About the research overall: COVID-19 samples collected from the United States, Italy and Spain covered acute and convalescent phases. The cDNA or gDNA used as material had been derived from T cells, B-cell-depleted T cells, or PBMCs.

By share, this clone ranks as medium-sized. The CDR3 sequence is 13 residues long. Germline CDR1 is SNHLY and CDR2 is FYNNEI. The V and J ends lost 4 bases and 3 bases, in that order; junction bases with no gene match: 2. Libraries were prepared by immunoSEQ multiplex PCR; TCRdb keeps only in-frame clonotypes and omits some of them. The sample holds roughly 250,000 clones, approximately 86% seen once. The study drew participants aged about 18 to 95 years from about two dozen US areas. Categorization into cohorts depended on clinical history that participants reported. The rearrangement joins TRBV2 to TRBJ1-2, with 7 bases lining up with TRBD1. The sequence derives from a middle-aged woman with acute COVID-19. Sequences were obtained from PBMCs or T cells enriched from blood (not recorded which). CDR3 sequence: CASSAGQDYGYTF. For the CDR3, the DNA is TGTGCCAGCAGTGCCGGACAGGACTATGGCTACACCTTC.